This T cell receptor (beta chain) was sequenced during a study of CD8+ T cells in alopecia areata. RNA, once extracted, was reverse transcribed into cDNA for use as the sequencing template. Here immunoSEQ multiplex PCR was the method, and the copy in TCRdb shows in-frame clones only, minus some. The sample contains 180,000 or so clones, 67% of which appear only once. PBMCs were stained for CD3, CD4 and CD8, and CD4+ and CD8+ T cells were sorted. CDR3 length equals 15 residues. The V and J ends lost 2 bases and 2 bases, in that order; junction bases with no gene match: 5. CDR1 and CDR2 from the germline V gene are MNHNY and SVGAGI (reference sequence).

The receptor was isolated from a human donor with alopecia areata. The genes are TRBV6-6 and TRBJ2-5, with 7 bases identical to TRBD1. The sequencing here drew on CD8+ T cells sorted from blood, taken at week 0. This chain's CDR3 is CASSYQTGRQETQYF. CDR3 nucleotides: TGTGCCAGCAGTTACCAGACAGGGCGACAAGAGACCCAGTACTTC.